This T cell receptor beta chain comes out of a study of cytomegalovirus exposure and HLA in healthy donors. This table comes from immunoSEQ multiplex PCR, and its TCRdb copy is limited to in-frame clones, with some not included. The sample holds roughly 70,000 clones, approximately 86% seen once. This clone was seen a handful of times. This CDR3 comprises 14 residues. Germline loops: CDR1 SQVTM, CDR2 ANQGSEA. Trimming at V came to 7 bases and at J to 5 bases, leaving 13 bases not matched to a gene. The receptor was isolated from a young man in good health and CMV-seronegative. The specimen sequenced was PBMCs. The rearrangement uses TRBV29-1 and TRBJ2-7; 8 bases agree with TRBD1. CDR3 in DNA: TGCAGCGCCAAGACTGGGCAGGGGGCGAACGAGCAGTACTTC. Its protein is CSAKTGQGANEQYF.